This T cell receptor beta chain appears in the sequencing data of a study of OX40 agonist ivuxolimab in advanced cancers. Study in general: All patients had ivuxolimab intravenously every 2 weeks at 0.01 to 10 mg/kg.

Study-wide points: Some nonresponders likewise displayed low normalized T-cell clonal expansion.

Clones were read by immunoSEQ multiplex PCR, and TCRdb kept only the in-frame ones, dropping some. The table includes around 140,000 clones, about 93% detected once. The sample holds one count of this clone. Its antigen is unidentified. After removal of 1 base from V and 5 bases from J, the junction contained 11 bases not matched to a gene. The V gene's germline CDR1 is SGHTA and CDR2 FQGNSA. The CDR3 loop spans 16 amino acids. This clonotype originated in an adult with an advanced solid tumor such as melanoma, head and neck, liver or kidney cancer. The genes are TRBV7-2 and TRBJ2-7, with 7 nucleotides matching TRBD2. The sample in question was CD4+ or CD8+ T cells sorted from blood, obtained in a trial of the OX40 agonist ivuxolimab. The CDR3 spells CASSLGASGRKDEQYF. The CDR3 bases are TGTGCCAGCAGCTTAGGGGCTAGCGGTCGAAAGGACGAGCAGTACTTC.